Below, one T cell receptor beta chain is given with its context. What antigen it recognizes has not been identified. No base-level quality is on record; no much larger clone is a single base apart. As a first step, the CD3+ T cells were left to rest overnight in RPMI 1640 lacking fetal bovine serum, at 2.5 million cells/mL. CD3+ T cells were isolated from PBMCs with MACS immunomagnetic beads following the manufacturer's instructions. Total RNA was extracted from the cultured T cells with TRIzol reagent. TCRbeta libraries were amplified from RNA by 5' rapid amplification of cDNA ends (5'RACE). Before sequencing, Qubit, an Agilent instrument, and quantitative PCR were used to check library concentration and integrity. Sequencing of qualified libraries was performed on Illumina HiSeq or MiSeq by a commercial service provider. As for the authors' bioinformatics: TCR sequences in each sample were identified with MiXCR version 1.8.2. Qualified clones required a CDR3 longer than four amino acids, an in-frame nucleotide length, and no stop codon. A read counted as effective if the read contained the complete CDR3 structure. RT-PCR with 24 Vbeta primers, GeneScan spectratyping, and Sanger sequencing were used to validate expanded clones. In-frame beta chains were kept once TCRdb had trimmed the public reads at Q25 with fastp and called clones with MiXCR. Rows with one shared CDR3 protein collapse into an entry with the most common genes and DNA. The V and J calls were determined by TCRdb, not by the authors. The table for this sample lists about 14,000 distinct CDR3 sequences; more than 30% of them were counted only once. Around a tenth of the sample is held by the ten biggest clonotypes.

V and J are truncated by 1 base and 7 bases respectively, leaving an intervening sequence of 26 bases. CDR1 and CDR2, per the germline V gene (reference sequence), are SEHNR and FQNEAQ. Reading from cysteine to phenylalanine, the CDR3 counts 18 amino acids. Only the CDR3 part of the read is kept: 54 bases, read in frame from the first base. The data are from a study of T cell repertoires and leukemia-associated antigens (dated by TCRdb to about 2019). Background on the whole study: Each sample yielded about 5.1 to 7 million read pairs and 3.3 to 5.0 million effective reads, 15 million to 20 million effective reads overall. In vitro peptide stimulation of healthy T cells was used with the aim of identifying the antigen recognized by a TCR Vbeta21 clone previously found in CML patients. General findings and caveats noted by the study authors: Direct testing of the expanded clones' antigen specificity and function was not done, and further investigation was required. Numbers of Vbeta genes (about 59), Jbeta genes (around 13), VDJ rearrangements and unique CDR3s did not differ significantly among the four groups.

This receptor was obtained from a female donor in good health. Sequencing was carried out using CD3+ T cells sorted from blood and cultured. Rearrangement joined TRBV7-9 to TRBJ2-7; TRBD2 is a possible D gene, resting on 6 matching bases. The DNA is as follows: TGTGCCAGCAGCTTAGGATCTCGGGGGTTTTTCGACTTCTGGGAGCAGTACTTC. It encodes CASSLGSRGFFDFWEQYF.